Each of the 26 T cell receptor beta chains below was sequenced from the same sample in a study of radiation and T cells in renal cell carcinoma. The time point is: baseline pretreatment blood. The treatment denotes: 15 Gy SBRT to primary tumor, nephrectomy 4 weeks later. The protocol was immunoSEQ multiplex PCR, while the TCRdb copy is restricted to in-frame clones and leaves out a portion. The table shows 150,000 or so clones, with less than 90% occurring only once. The sequencing used blood, collected from a patient whose treatment included radiotherapy and nephrectomy. These receptors were obtained from a woman aged 70 to 79 with renal cell carcinoma.

This clone was detected only once. The chain has TRBV5-1 and TRBJ1-1; the D is unclear. CDR3 length: 13 residues. V lost 0 bases, J lost 5 bases, and 8 bases lay in between. Per germline, CDR1 SGHRS and CDR2 YFSETQ. CDR3 sequence reads: CASSLAGETEAFF. CDR3 DNA sequence: TGCGCCAGCAGCTTGGCCGGGGAGACTGAAGCTTTCTTT.

The V and J genes are TRBV5-1 and TRBJ2-5; no reliable D call. The CDR3 is 15 amino acids. The V gene lost 0 bases and the J gene lost 0 bases, with 9 bases spanning the gap. Germline CDR1 is SGHRS and CDR2 is YFSETQ. CDR3 loop: CASSLARWDQETQYF. CDR3 nucleotide sequence: TGCGCCAGCAGCTTGGCCAGATGGGACCAAGAGACCCAGTACTTC.

The J gene is TRBJ2-7, the V gene TRBV9, with TRBD2 matching 10 bases. CDR3 length: 16 amino acids. Germline V CDR1 and CDR2: SGDLS, YYNGEE. With 4 bases clipped from V and 4 bases from J, the junction kept 11 bases outside the gene matches. The CDR3 here is CASSPALAGASYEQYF. The CDR3 DNA follows: TGTGCCAGCAGCCCAGCTCTAGCGGGGGCCTCTTACGAGCAGTACTTC.

V usage is TRBV9 and J usage is TRBJ2-4; perhaps TRBD1 as D (6 bases). The V end lost 0 bases, the J end lost 4 bases, and 11 bases lay between the germline ends. In germline, CDR1 is SGDLS, CDR2 YYNGEE. The CDR3 covers 15 residues. The CDR3 nucleotides read TGTGCCAGCAGCGTAGCCCCAGGGGTGAAAAACATTCAGTACTTC. It is translated as CASSVAPGVKNIQYF.

This chain connects TRBV2 to TRBJ1-6; a weak D match, TRBD1 (5 bases). The CDR3 length is 14 residues. V was clipped by 3 bases and J by 9 bases, with 12 bases between them. Germline V gives CDR1 SNHLY, CDR2 FYNNEI. CDR3 region: CASSDWGVGSPLHF. The CDR3 DNA reads as TGTGCCAGCAGTGATTGGGGGGTGGGTTCACCCCTCCACTTT.

The chain couples TRBV2 to TRBJ2-5; tentatively, D is TRBD1 or TRBD2 (6 bases each). The CDR3 contains 15 residues. Trimming shortened V by 3 bases and J by 5 bases, and 16 bases separated the two germline ends. Germline V gene lookup returns CDR1 SNHLY and CDR2 FYNNEI. The CDR3 region is CASSDGGQGRETQYF. The CDR3, as DNA: TGTGCCAGCAGTGACGGTGGGCAGGGGAGGGAGACCCAGTACTTC.

The chain joins TRBV6-5 to TRBJ2-7; no firm D call. Looked up from germline, CDR1 is MNHEY and CDR2 is SVGAGI. This CDR3 comprises 13 residues. V was cut by 0 bases and J by 4 bases, with 7 bases left in between. This CDR3 reads CASSYSKEYEQYF. The CDR3, as DNA: TGTGCCAGCAGTTACTCAAAGGAGTACGAGCAGTACTTC.

This clone showed up just once. This chain links TRBV5-4 with TRBJ2-1, with D tentatively TRBD1 or TRBD2 (5 bases each). Per the germline V gene, CDR1 is SGHNT and CDR2 is YYREEE (reference sequence). The CDR3 spans 13 residues. Trimming cost V 1 base and J 9 bases, with 11 bases left between them. CDR3 region: CASSLRDALEQFF. CDR3 sequence (DNA): TGTGCCAGCAGCTTGCGGGACGCCCTTGAGCAGTTCTTC.

This clone has a single count. The V call is TRBV5-1, the J call TRBJ2-5; 10 bases agree with TRBD2. Germline V gives CDR1 SGHRS, CDR2 YFSETQ. V lost 0 bases and J lost 2; bases outside the gene matches: 4. This CDR3 comprises 16 residues. CDR3 sequence: CASSLAVAGGQETQYF. In nucleotides, the CDR3 is TGCGCCAGCAGCTTGGCCGTAGCGGGGGGTCAAGAGACCCAGTACTTC. Using reference TRBV5-1 and TRBJ2-5 for the parts outside the CDR3, the full variable domain is KAGVTQTPRYLIKTRGQQVTLSCSPISGHRSVSWYQQTPGQGLQFLFEYFSETQRNKGNFPGRFSGRQFSNSRSEMNVSTLELGDSALYLCASSLAVAGGQETQYFGPGTRLLVL.

This clone has just a few counts. The genes are TRBV11-2 and TRBJ1-4; 10 nucleotides match TRBD1. Germline loops: CDR1 SGHAT, CDR2 FQNNGV. The CDR3 has 14 amino acids. Trimming removed 6 bases from V and 8 bases from J; junction bases left unmatched: 6. CDR3 sequence (DNA): TGTGCCAGCAGTCCCGGGACAGGGGTAGAAAAACTGTTTTTT. This translates into CASSPGTGVEKLFF.

The genes are TRBV6-5 and TRBJ1-3; TRBD1 agrees at 8 bases. Germline V lookup: CDR1 MNHEY, CDR2 SVGAGI. Losses at the gene ends were 2 bases for V and 0 bases for J; bases not matched to a gene: 3. The CDR3 is 16 amino acids. The CDR3 DNA sequence: TGTGCCAGCAGTTACAGCGGACAGGGCTCTGGAAACACCATATATTTT. Amino acids: CASSYSGQGSGNTIYF.

The chain carries TRBV5-1 and TRBJ1-2, with TRBD1 matching 7 bases. The CDR3 consists of 15 residues. Germline CDR1 SGHRS, CDR2 YFSETQ. J gave up 2 bases and V 4 bases, and 8 bases lay outside the gene matches. In DNA, the CDR3 is TGCGCCAGCAGCGGAAGGACAGGAGCCAACTATGGCTACACCTTC. This encodes CASSGRTGANYGYTF. Combining the CDR3 with reference TRBV5-1 and TRBJ1-2 gives the whole variable domain KAGVTQTPRYLIKTRGQQVTLSCSPISGHRSVSWYQQTPGQGLQFLFEYFSETQRNKGNFPGRFSGRQFSNSRSEMNVSTLELGDSALYLCASSGRTGANYGYTFGSGTRLTVV.

This chain uses TRBV19 with TRBJ2-1; TRBD2 agrees at 14 bases. Germline CDR1 is LNHDA and CDR2 is SQIVND (reference sequence). This CDR3 is 13 amino acids long. Unmatched junction bases numbered 2, after V lost 8 bases and J lost 8 bases. DNA of the CDR3: TGTGCCAGTCGACTAGCGGGGGGGCATGAGCAGTTCTTC. This encodes CASRLAGGHEQFF.

The chain uses TRBV5-1 and TRBJ2-7; 10 bases are shared with TRBD2. Germline V CDR1 and CDR2: SGHRS, YFSETQ. Losses at the gene ends were 4 bases for V and 9 bases for J; bases not matched to a gene: 7. The CDR3 loop spans 13 amino acids. The CDR3 DNA reads as TGCGCCAGCAGCCGATTAGGACTAGCGGTGCAGTACTTC. It yields the protein CASSRLGLAVQYF.

In this sample, this clone turned up a few times. The genes are TRBV9 and TRBJ1-1; TRBD1 is a possible D gene (6 bases). The CDR3 loop spans 15 amino acids. Deletions cut 4 bases from V and 3 bases from J, with 16 bases between. The V gene's germline CDR1 is SGDLS and CDR2 YYNGEE. The CDR3 spells CASSPGTRADTEAFF. DNA of the CDR3: TGTGCCAGCAGCCCGGGGACACGAGCGGACACTGAAGCTTTCTTT.

This chain links TRBV19 with TRBJ2-1; TRBD2 matches 15 bases. Germline V gene lookup returns CDR1 LNHDA and CDR2 SQIVND (reference sequence). The V and J ends lost 4 bases and 6 bases, in that order; junction bases with no gene match: 7. This CDR3 region has 17 residues. CDR3 sequence: CASSTLGLAGGPNEQFF. CDR3 nucleotide sequence: TGTGCCAGTAGTACTCTTGGACTAGCGGGGGGGCCCAATGAGCAGTTCTTC.

The chain links TRBV27 to TRBJ2-3; D remains ambiguous. Trimming cost V 1 base and J 0 bases, with 8 bases left between them. Germline lookup yields CDR1 MNHEY and CDR2 SMNVEV (reference sequence). This CDR3 contains 15 residues. CDR3 bases: TGTGCCAGCAGTTTATTGGGAACTAGCACAGATACGCAGTATTTT. It is translated as CASSLLGTSTDTQYF.

The genes are TRBV19 and TRBJ2-7; possibly TRBD1 for D (7 bases). CDR3 size: 14 residues. Germline V CDR1 and CDR2: LNHDA, SQIVND (reference sequence). The V gene lost 4 bases and the J gene lost 1 base, with 11 bases spanning the gap. As DNA, the CDR3 is TGTGCCAGTAGTACCTCAGGGGGGTCCTACGAGCAGTACTTC. Its protein is CASSTSGGSYEQYF. Full variable domain (rest looked up from reference TRBV19 and TRBJ2-7): DGGITQSPKYLFRKEGQNVTLSCEQNLNHDAMYWYRQDPGQGLRLIYYSQIVNDFQKGDIAEGYSVSREKKESFPLTVTSAQKNPTAFYLCASSTSGGSYEQYFGPGTRLTVT.

The V and J genes are TRBV10-3 and TRBJ1-1; D is perhaps TRBD1 (5 bases). V was pared by 7 bases and J by 4 bases, with 16 bases between. Germline V gene data show CDR1 as ENHRY and CDR2 as SYGVKD. The CDR3 is 14 amino acids. Here the CDR3 DNA reads TGTGCCATCAACACCTCCGGCGGGGGCACTGAAGCTTTCTTT. Translation gives CAINTSGGGTEAFF.

The chain joins TRBV5-1 to TRBJ2-3, with 14 bases matching TRBD2. The trim removed 3 bases at V and 4 bases at J, leaving 4 bases unmatched. There are 16 residues in the CDR3. Germline assignment: CDR1 SGHRS and CDR2 YFSETQ. The CDR3 protein is CASSSRTSGGSDTQYF. CDR3 bases: TGCGCCAGCAGCTCTAGGACTAGCGGGGGGTCAGATACGCAGTATTTT.

The chain is built from TRBV6-1 and TRBJ1-5; no clear D gene. Germline V gene lookup returns CDR1 MNHNS and CDR2 SASEGT. The CDR3 extends over 15 amino acids. The V gene lost 6 bases and the J gene lost 5 bases, with 17 bases spanning the gap. In nucleotides, the CDR3 is TGTGCCAGCAGGACTAAGTCGCGGGGATATCAGCCCCAGCATTTT. This codes for CASRTKSRGYQPQHF.

The chain has TRBV9 and TRBJ2-7, with 11 bases lining up with TRBD1. Trimming took 1 base from V and 4 from J; bases not matched to a gene: 4. Germline V lookup: CDR1 SGDLS, CDR2 YYNGEE. CDR3 length: 15 amino acids. The CDR3, as DNA: TGTGCCAGCAGCGTATCGGGACAGGGGGGTTACGAGCAGTACTTC. This sequence encodes CASSVSGQGGYEQYF.

The rearrangement links TRBV30 to TRBJ1-1; possible D gene TRBD1, 5 bases. The CDR3 is 11 amino acids. Germline V CDR1 and CDR2: GTSNPN, SVGIG (reference sequence). The ends were cut back, 1 base at V and 11 bases at J, with 11 bases in the middle. DNA for the CDR3: TGTGCCTGGAGTGCCCAGGGTTACGCTTTCTTT. Translation: CAWSAQGYAFF.

The rearrangement joins TRBV5-8 to TRBJ1-5; D call uncertain. CDR3 size: 17 residues. In germline, CDR1 is SGHTS, CDR2 YDEGEE. V lost 1 base, J lost 1 base, and 15 bases lay in between. The CDR3 DNA reads as TGTGCCAGCAGCTTGCTCCTGATGCTTGGGAGCAATCAGCCCCAGCATTTT. It codes for CASSLLLMLGSNQPQHF.

The J gene is TRBJ1-2, the V gene TRBV28; 9 bases align to TRBD1. Losses at the gene ends were 5 bases for V and 4 bases for J; bases not matched to a gene: 8. The CDR3 is 15 residues long. CDR1 is MDHEN, CDR2 SYDVKM, per germline. CDR3 amino acids: CASSSPGQGLYGYTF. The DNA for the CDR3 is TGTGCCAGCAGTAGCCCGGGACAGGGCCTCTATGGCTACACCTTC.

CDR3 in amino acids: CASSEGGAGVYEQYF. CDR3 DNA sequence: TGTGCCAGCAGCGAGGGGGGCGCGGGGGTCTACGAGCAGTACTTC. The chain couples TRBV9 to TRBJ2-7; weak D call: TRBD2 (7 bases). The CDR3 totals 15 residues. Trimming took off 3 bases at V and 3 bases at J, with 16 bases between the two ends. Germline V lookup: CDR1 SGDLS, CDR2 YYNGEE. Full variable domain (missing parts from reference TRBV9 and TRBJ2-7): DSGVTQTPKHLITATGQRVTLRCSPRSGDLSVYWYQQSLDQGLQFLIQYYNGEERAKGNILERFSAQQFPDLHSELNLSSLELGDSALYFCASSEGGAGVYEQYFGPGTRLTVT.